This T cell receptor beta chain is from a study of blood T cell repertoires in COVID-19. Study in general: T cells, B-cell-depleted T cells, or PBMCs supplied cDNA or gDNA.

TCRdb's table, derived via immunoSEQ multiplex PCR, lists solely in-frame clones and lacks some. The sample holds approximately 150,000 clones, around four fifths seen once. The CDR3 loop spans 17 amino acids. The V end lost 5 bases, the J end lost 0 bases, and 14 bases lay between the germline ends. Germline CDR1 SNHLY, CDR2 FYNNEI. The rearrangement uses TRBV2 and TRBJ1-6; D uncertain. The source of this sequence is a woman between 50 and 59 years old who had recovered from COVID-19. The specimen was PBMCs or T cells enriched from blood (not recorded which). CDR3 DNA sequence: TGTGCCAGCAGTAGGGAGGCCCCGAGCTCCTATAATTCACCCCTCCACTTT. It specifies CASSREAPSSYNSPLHF. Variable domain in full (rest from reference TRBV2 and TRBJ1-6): EPEVTQTPSHQVTQMGQEVILRCVPISNHLYFYWYRQILGQKVEFLVSFYNNEISEKSEIFDDQFSVERPDGSNFTLKIRSTKLEDSAMYFCASSREAPSSYNSPLHFGNGTRLTVT.